Reported below is one T cell receptor beta chain. This clonotype counts as medium-sized (0.01 to 0.1%). There is no known antigen for this receptor. Base quality data are lacking; no much larger clone is found one base away. The instrument given in TCRdb is Illumina MiSeq. The public reads were reanalyzed by TCRdb: fastp trimming at Q25, MiXCR alignment, in-frame beta chains only. Entries that share a CDR3 protein sequence are merged under the most common genes and DNA. The sample table lists approximately 3,500 distinct CDR3 sequences, roughly 15% of them with a count of one. The top ten constitute around 4.2% of the sample. In the germline V gene, CDR1 corresponds to SGHDT and CDR2 to YYEEEE. From cysteine to phenylalanine, the CDR3 is 16 amino acids long. CDR3 DNA only is kept here, 48 bases in frame from base 1. V is cut by 1 base and J by 3 bases, and the space between the germline ends is 13 bases.

These data are taken from a study of liver allograft versus peripheral blood T cells (dated by TCRdb to about 2020). Regarding the complete study: The study compared the T cell receptor repertoires present in transplanted livers with the repertoires present in the peripheral blood of liver transplant recipients.

The research as a whole found: According to the report, the T cell receptor repertoires detected in peripheral blood were different from the repertoires found inside liver allografts.

Recombination connected TRBV5-6 to TRBJ1-4, and possibly TRBD1, on 6 matching bases. This TCR derives from a human patient who had a liver transplant. A transplant means some T cells may be of graft donor rather than patient origin. CDR3 protein: CASSLSWGPANEKLFF. The sequenced DNA is TGTGCCAGCAGCTTGAGTTGGGGGCCGGCTAATGAAAAACTGTTTTTT.